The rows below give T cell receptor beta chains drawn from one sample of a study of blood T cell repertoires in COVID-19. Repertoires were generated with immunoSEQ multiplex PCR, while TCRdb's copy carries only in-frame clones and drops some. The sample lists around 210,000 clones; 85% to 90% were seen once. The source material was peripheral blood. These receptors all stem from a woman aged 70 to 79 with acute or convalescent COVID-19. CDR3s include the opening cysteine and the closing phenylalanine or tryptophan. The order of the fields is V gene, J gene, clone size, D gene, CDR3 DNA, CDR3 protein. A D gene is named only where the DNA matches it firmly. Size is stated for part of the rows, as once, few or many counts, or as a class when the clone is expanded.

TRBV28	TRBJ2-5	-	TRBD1	TGTGCCAGCAGTTTCGTGGACAGGAAAGAGACCCAGTACTTC	CASSFVDRKETQYF
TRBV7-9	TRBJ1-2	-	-	TGTGCCAGCAGCCCCAGGGAATCTAACTATGGCTACACCTTC	CASSPRESNYGYTF
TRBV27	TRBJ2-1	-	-	TGTGCCAGCAGTTATCCCACGGCGCGGGGCTACAATGAGCAGTTCTTC	CASSYPTARGYNEQFF
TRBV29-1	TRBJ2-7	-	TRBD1	TGCAGCGTTGAAGACAGGGGGCGGCACGAGCAGTACTTC	CSVEDRGRHEQYF
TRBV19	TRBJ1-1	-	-	TGTGCCAGTAGTACCCGGAGGGGGGGGGTCGCTGAAGCTTTCTTT	CASSTRRGGVAEAFF
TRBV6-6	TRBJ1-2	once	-	TGTGCCAGCAGCGCGGTAAATAACTATGGCTACACCTTC	CASSAVNNYGYTF
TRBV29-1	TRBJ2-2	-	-	TGCAGCGTTGCGATCAGGACTACCGGGGAGCTGTTTTTT	CSVAIRTTGELFF
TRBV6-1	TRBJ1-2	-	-	TGTGCCAGCAGTGAAAATGACGGAGTTTCCTATGGCTACACCTTC	CASSENDGVSYGYTF
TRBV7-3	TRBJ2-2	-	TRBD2	TGTGCCAGCAGCTTGCTAGCGGGAGGGGTAACCGGGGAGCTGTTTTTT	CASSLLAGGVTGELFF
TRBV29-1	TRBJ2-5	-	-	TGCAGCGGCGAAGTAGCACAAGAGACCCAGTACTTC	CSGEVAQETQYF
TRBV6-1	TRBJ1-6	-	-	TGTGCCAGCAGTGAAGGATATACTCGGGGGTCCGATAATTCACCCCTCCACTTT	CASSEGYTRGSDNSPLHF